The present T cell receptor (beta chain) was sequenced within a study of CD8+ T cells in alopecia areata (dated by TCRdb to about 2018). Study-level background: Treated patients were enrolled in an open-label pilot trial of oral tofacitinib, 5 to 10 mg twice daily, for moderate-to-severe alopecia areata. Disease severity in treated patients was measured with the SALT score, which quantifies the percentage of affected scalp surface area. In humans, TCRbeta sequencing was performed on scalp tissue and on sorted CD4+ and CD8+ peripheral blood T cells from healthy controls and from patients with patchy or totalis/universalis alopecia areata. TCRbeta CDR3 regions were amplified by immunoSEQ multiplex PCR using 35 Vbeta forward and 13 Jbeta reverse primers. Tofacitinib-treated patients had biopsies at baseline and at 4 and 24 weeks of treatment, with a later scalp biopsy in several patients. RNA was obtained with the PAXgene miRNA kit for fixed scalp, the miRNeasy kit for PBMCs, and the RNeasy kit for mouse skin. High-throughput TCRbeta sequencing was used to examine T cell clonal expansion in alopecia areata in both the C3H/HeJ mouse model and human patients. Scalp clonality was compared across normal scalp (n=4), patchy alopecia areata scalp (n=8), and alopecia totalis/universalis scalp (n=8). Tofacitinib was given for 6 to 18 months, followed by 6 months of follow-up off drug to assess delayed response and recurrence. Overall results and qualifications from the work: Higher clonality and more expanded CD8+ clones were observed in lesional scalp than in normal scalp, particularly in alopecia totalis/universalis, a finding suggestive of antigenic drive. Because the treated cohort was small and had only one nonresponder, larger studies are needed to examine links between baseline CD8+ expansion and response. Unlike mouse skin, which is dominated by gammadelta T cells, normal human skin has resident alphabeta T cells that are also sequenced, and this complicates analysis of the scalp TCR repertoire. During tofacitinib treatment, many expanded lesional clones remained in scalp and blood, and this persistence may partly explain relapse after treatment is stopped. Tofacitinib significantly decreased scalp clonality and the number of expanded CD8+ clones among the top 100 scalp clones. Compared with mice, TCR sequences shared between patients were less clear, possibly partly because of HLA diversity across the patient population.

Libraries were prepared through the immunoSEQ multiplex PCR assay. To provide template for TCR sequencing, every sample had RNA extracted and reverse transcribed into cDNA. First-strand cDNA was synthesized using SuperScript III with a 2:1 mix of oligo-dT and random hexamers. A synthetic immune receptor repertoire was used to measure amplification bias, and any remaining bias was corrected computationally. Per the source publication's procedure: Raw reads were preprocessed to remove errors, and CDR3 was defined according to IMGT conventions as the region from the conserved cysteine to phenylalanine. Clonality was calculated as 1 minus Shannon entropy normalized by log2 of the number of productive unique TCRs. Whether scalp clones were CD4 or CD8 was inferred by matching scalp TCRbeta sequences against CD4 and CD8 repertoires sorted from blood. TCRdb obtained this table from immuneACCESS and retained in-frame rearrangements with V and J assigned. These tables miss some clones; where compared with another copy, unresolved V genes account for less than half of the shortfall, and the remainder is unexplained. The DNA gave D and trimming, while V, J and clone size come from that table. Here the sample has roughly 230,000 clones; roughly two fifths occur a single time. Approximately 2.9% of the sample is held by the ten biggest clonotypes.

Trimming removed 2 bases from V and 0 bases from J, leaving 4 bases between the germline ends. From cysteine to phenylalanine, the CDR3 is 14 amino acids long. Here the CDR3 DNA is all that survives: 42 bases in frame from base 1. Via the germline V gene, CDR1 is SGHTA and CDR2 FQGNSA. Reading the label with the study, this specimen's treatment or condition is: oral pan-JAK inhibitor, 5-10 mg twice daily. Peripheral blood and lesional scalp punch biopsies were obtained from patients with alopecia areata. PBMCs were separated by density centrifugation and stained for CD3, CD4 and CD8, after which CD4+ and CD8+ T cells were sorted on a FACSAria. This clone has more than one count but fewer than ten. No cognate antigen has been identified for it. No base quality information exists; no much larger clone differs at one position.

This sample comprised CD4+ T cells sorted from blood, obtained around week 37, from a patient treated with tofacitinib. This receptor was identified in a human donor with alopecia areata. The rearrangement combines TRBV7-2 with TRBJ2-2; the D gene cannot be named for sure. The nucleotide sequence is given as TGTGCCAGCAGCTTATTTCCGAACACCGGGGAGCTGTTTTTT. Its amino acids are CASSLFPNTGELFF.